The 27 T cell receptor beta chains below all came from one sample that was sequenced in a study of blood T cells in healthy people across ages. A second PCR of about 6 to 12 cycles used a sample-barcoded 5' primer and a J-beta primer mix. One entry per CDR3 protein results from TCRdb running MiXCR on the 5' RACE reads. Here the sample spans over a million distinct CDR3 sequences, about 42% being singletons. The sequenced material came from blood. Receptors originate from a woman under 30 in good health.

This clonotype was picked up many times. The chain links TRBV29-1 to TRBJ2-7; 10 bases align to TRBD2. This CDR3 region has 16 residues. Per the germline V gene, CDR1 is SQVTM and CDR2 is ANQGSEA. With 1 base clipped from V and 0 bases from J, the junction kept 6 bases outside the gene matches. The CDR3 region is CSVEVVERGGSYEQYF. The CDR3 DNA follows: TGCAGCGTTGAAGTCGTGGAGCGGGGGGGCTCCTACGAGCAGTACTTC.

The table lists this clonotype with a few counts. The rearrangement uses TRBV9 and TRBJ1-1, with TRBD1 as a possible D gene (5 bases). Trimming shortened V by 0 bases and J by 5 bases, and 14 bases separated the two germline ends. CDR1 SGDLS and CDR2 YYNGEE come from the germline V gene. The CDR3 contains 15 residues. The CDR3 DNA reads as TGTGCCAGCAGCGTAGCTAGCAGGGCGGGAACTGAAGCTTTCTTT. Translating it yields CASSVASRAGTEAFF.

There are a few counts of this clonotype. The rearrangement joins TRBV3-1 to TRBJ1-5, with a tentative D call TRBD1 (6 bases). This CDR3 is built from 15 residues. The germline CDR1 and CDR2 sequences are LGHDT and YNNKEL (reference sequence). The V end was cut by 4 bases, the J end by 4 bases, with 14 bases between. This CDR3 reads CASSPLSGANQPQHF. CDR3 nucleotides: TGTGCCAGCAGCCCGCTGTCGGGGGCGAATCAGCCCCAGCATTTT.

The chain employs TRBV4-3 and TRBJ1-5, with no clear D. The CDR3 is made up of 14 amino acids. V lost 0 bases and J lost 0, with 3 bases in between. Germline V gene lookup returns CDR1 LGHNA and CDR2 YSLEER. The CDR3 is CASSQDFSNQPQHF. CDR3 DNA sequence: TGCGCCAGCAGCCAAGATTTTAGCAATCAGCCCCAGCATTTT.

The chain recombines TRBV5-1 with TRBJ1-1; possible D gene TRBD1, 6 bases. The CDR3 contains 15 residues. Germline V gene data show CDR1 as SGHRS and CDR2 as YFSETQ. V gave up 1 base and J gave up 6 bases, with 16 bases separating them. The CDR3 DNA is TGCGCCAGCAGCTTGACAGGGCCGGAGTTCTCTGAAGCTTTCTTT. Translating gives CASSLTGPEFSEAFF. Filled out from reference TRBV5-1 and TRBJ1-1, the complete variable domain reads KAGVTQTPRYLIKTRGQQVTLSCSPISGHRSVSWYQQTPGQGLQFLFEYFSETQRNKGNFPGRFSGRQFSNSRSEMNVSTLELGDSALYLCASSLTGPEFSEAFFGQGTRLTVV.

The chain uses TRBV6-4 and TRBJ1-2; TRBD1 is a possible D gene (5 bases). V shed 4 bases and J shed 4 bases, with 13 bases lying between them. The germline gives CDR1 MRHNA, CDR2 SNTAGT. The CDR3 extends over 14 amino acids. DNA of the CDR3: TGTGCCAGCAGTGCCACCGGGGGGACCTATGGCTACACCTTC. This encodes CASSATGGTYGYTF.

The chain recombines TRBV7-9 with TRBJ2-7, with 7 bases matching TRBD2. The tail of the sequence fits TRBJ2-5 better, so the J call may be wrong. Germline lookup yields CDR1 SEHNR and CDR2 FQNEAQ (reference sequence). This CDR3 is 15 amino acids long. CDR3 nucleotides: TGTGCCAGCGGGCTTGAGGGACTACCGGGAGAGACCCAGTACTTC. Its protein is CASGLEGLPGETQYF.

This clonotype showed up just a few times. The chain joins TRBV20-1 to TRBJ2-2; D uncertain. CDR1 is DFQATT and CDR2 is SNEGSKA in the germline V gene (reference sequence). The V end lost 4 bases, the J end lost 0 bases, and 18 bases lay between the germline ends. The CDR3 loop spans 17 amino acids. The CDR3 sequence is CSAIVVDPPANTGELFF. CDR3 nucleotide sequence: TGCAGTGCTATCGTAGTAGACCCACCCGCGAACACCGGGGAGCTGTTTTTT.

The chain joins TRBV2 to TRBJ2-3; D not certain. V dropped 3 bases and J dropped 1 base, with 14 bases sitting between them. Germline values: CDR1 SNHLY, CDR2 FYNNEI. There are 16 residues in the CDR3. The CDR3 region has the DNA TGTGCCAGCAGTGATTCGATTGGCTCTGGCACAGATACGCAGTATTTT. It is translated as CASSDSIGSGTDTQYF.

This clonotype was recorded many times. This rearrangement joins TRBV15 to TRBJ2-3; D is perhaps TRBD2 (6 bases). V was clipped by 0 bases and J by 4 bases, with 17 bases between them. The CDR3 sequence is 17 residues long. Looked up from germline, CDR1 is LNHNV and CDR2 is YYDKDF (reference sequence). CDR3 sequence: CATSRDTRGSGADTQYF. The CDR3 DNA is TGTGCCACCAGCAGAGATACGCGGGGATCCGGAGCAGATACGCAGTATTTT.

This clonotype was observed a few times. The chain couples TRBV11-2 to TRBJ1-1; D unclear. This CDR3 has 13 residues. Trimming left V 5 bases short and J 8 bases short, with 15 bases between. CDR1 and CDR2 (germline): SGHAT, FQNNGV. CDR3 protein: CASSPWRVSEAFF. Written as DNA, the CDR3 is TGTGCCAGCAGCCCCTGGCGGGTATCCGAAGCTTTCTTT.

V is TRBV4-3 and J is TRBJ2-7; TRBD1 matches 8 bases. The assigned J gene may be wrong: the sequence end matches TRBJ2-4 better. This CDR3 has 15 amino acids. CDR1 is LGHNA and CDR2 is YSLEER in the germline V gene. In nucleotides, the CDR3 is TGCGCCAGCAGCCAACAAGACAAACAGGGGGACATTCAGTACTTC. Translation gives CASSQQDKQGDIQYF.

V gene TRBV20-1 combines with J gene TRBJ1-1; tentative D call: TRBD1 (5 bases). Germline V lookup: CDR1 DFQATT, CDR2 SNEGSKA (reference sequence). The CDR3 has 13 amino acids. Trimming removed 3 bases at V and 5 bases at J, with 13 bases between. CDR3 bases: TGCAGTGCTAGCTCCGGGAGGGGTACTGAAGCTTTCTTT. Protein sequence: CSASSGRGTEAFF.

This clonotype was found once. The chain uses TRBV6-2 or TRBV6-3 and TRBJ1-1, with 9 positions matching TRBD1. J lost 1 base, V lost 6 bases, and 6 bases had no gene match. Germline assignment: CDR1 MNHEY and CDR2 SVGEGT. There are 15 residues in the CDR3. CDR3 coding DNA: TGTGCCAGCAGGAGAACGGGACAGGGGAACACTGAAGCTTTCTTT. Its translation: CASRRTGQGNTEAFF.

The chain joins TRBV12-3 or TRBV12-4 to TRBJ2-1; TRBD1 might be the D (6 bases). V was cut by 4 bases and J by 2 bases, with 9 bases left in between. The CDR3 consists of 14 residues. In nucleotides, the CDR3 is TGTGCCAGCAGTTCCTGGACAGCCTACAATGAGCAGTTCTTC. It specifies CASSSWTAYNEQFF.

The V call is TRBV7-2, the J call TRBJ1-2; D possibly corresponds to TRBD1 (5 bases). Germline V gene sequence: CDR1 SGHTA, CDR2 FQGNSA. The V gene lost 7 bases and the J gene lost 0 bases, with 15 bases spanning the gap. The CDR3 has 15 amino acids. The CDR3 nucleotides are TGTGCCAGCATCCCAGGGAGCCTTTCTAACTATGGCTACACCTTC. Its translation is CASIPGSLSNYGYTF.

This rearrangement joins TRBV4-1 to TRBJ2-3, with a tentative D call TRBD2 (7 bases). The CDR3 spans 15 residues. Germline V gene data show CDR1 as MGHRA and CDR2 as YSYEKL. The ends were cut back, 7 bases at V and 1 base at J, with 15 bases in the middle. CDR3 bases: TGCGCCAGCAACCGGGGGGCAGGGGGCACAGATACGCAGTATTTT. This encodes CASNRGAGGTDTQYF.

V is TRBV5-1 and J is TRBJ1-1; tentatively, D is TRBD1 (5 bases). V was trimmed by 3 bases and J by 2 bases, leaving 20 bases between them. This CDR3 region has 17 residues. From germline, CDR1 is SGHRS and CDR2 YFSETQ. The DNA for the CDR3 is TGCGCCAGCAGCTGGGGGGGTTCGACGGAGGGTAACACTGAAGCTTTCTTT. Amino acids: CASSWGGSTEGNTEAFF.

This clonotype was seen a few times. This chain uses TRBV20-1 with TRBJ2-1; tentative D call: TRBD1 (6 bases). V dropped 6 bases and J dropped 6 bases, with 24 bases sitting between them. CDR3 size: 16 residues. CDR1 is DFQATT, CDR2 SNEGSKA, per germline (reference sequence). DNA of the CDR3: TGCAGTGCCACTCTTCTTCCAGGGGTTTCCCGCAATGAGCAGTTCTTC. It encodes CSATLLPGVSRNEQFF.

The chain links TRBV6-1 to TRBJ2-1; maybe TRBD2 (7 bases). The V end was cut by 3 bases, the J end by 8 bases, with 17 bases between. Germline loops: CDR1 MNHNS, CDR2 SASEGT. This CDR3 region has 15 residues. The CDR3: CASSDEGGPYHEQFF. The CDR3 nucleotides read TGTGCCAGCAGTGATGAGGGGGGGCCTTACCATGAGCAGTTCTTC.

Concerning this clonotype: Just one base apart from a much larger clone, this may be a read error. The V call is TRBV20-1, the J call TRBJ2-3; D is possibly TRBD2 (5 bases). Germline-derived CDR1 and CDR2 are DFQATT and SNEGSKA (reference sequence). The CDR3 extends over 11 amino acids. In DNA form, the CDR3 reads TGCGGTGCTAGCTTCCGGGATACGCAGTATTTT. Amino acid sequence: CGASFRDTQYF.

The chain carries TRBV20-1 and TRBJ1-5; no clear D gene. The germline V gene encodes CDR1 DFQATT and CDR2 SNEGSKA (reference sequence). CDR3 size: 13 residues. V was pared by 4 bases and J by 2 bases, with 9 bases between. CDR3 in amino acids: CSATADGNQPQHF. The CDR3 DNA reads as TGCAGTGCTACAGCGGATGGCAATCAGCCCCAGCATTTT.

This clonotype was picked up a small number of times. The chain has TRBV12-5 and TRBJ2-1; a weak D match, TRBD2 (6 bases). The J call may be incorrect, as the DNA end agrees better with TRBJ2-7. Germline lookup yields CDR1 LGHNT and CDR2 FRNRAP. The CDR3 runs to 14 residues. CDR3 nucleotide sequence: TGTGCTAGTGGTTTAGGGACTTTCAGCTACGAGCAGTACTTC. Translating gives CASGLGTFSYEQYF.

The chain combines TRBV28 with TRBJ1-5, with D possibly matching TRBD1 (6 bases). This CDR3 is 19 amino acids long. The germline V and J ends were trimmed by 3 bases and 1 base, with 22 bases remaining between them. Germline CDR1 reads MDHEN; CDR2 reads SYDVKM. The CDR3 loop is CASSLITGRRYMSNQPQHF. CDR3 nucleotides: TGTGCCAGCAGTTTGATAACAGGGCGGCGGTATATGAGCAATCAGCCCCAGCATTTT.

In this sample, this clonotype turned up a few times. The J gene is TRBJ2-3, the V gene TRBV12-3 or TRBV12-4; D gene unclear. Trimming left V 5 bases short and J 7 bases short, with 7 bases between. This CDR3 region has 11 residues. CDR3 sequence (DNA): TGTGCCAGCAGTATATCCTATACGCAGTATTTT. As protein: CASSISYTQYF.

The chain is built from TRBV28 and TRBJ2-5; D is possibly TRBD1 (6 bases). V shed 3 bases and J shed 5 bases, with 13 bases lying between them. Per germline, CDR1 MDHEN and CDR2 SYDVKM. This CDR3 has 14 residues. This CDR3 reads CASSFTQGLETQYF. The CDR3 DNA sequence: TGTGCCAGCAGTTTCACACAGGGCCTGGAGACCCAGTACTTC.

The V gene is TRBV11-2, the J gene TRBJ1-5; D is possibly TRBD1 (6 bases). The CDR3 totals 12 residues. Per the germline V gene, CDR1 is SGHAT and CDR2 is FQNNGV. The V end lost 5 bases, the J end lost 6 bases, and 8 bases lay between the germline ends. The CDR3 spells CASSEGGQPQHF. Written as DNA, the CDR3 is TGTGCCAGCAGCGAAGGGGGTCAGCCCCAGCATTTT.